Listed below are T cell receptor beta chains from one sample, sequenced in a study of early T cells in non-severe SARS-CoV-2 infection. In TCRdb, the 5' RACE reads were re-called with MiXCR into one record per CDR3 protein. The sample includes 70,000 or so distinct CDR3 sequences, about an eighth seen only once; the top ten take 1.3%. Material for sequencing was whole blood. The receptors originated from an adult who was a healthcare worker with PCR-confirmed SARS-CoV-2 infection or an uninfected control (not recorded which). Each CDR3 is given with its conserved first and last residue. The order of the fields is CDR3 length, D gene, V gene, J gene, clone size, CDR3 protein, CDR3 DNA. A D gene is named only where the DNA matches it firmly. A row's size may be missing; if present it is once, few, many or a size class.

>16|TRBD2|TRBV6-1|TRBJ2-1|many
CASSELGGGSYNEQFF
TGTGCCAGCAGTGAATTGGGGGGGGGCTCCTACAATGAGCAGTTCTTC
>15|-|TRBV10-3|TRBJ1-2|few
CAISGREESNYGYTF
TGTGCCATCAGTGGAAGAGAGGAATCTAACTATGGCTACACCTTC
>16|-|TRBV18|TRBJ1-5|many
CASSGGNRASNQPQHF
TGTGCCAGCTCAGGGGGGAACAGGGCCAGCAATCAGCCCCAGCATTTT
>14|TRBD2|TRBV28|TRBJ2-1|many
CASKTTSGFNEQFF
TGTGCCAGCAAAACGACTAGCGGGTTCAATGAGCAGTTCTTC
>13|-|TRBV28|TRBJ2-7|-
CASSLGGVYEQYF
TGTGCCAGCAGTTTAGGGGGAGTGTACGAGCAGTACTTC
>18|TRBD1|TRBV9|TRBJ2-6|many
CASSAARTGGSGANVLTF
TGTGCCAGCAGCGCAGCTAGGACAGGGGGCTCTGGGGCCAACGTCCTGACTTTC
>13|-|TRBV4-1|TRBJ2-7|many
CASSQSGEYEQYF
TGCGCCAGCAGCCAATCGGGGGAGTACGAGCAGTACTTC
>18|-|TRBV3-1|TRBJ2-1|many
CASSLALGQTISYNEQFF
TGTGCCAGCAGCCTCGCGCTGGGACAAACCATCTCCTACAATGAGCAGTTCTTC
>12|-|TRBV28|TRBJ2-1|-
CASSIPYNEQFF
TGTGCCAGCAGCATACCTTACAATGAGCAGTTCTTC
>15|TRBD2|TRBV28|TRBJ2-7|many
CATNTASGRDYEQYF
TGTGCCACCAACACGGCTAGCGGGAGAGATTACGAGCAGTACTTC
>15|-|TRBV7-8|TRBJ2-3|many
CASSLNRGHTSTQYF
TGTGCCAGCAGCTTAAACCGGGGGCACACCTCTACGCAGTATTTT
>12|-|TRBV28|TRBJ2-7|many
CASSLEGGEQYF
TGTGCCAGCAGTTTAGAGGGCGGCGAGCAGTACTTC
>17|-|TRBV12-3/TRBV12-4|TRBJ1-3|many
CASSLGRLRDTGNTIYF
TGTGCCAGCAGTTTAGGGAGGTTGAGGGACACTGGAAACACCATATATTTT
>15|-|TRBV6-4|TRBJ1-2|many
CASSDSYRFPAGYTF
TGTGCCAGCAGTGACTCGTATAGGTTTCCGGCTGGCTACACCTTC
>14|-|TRBV12-3/TRBV12-4|TRBJ1-1|many
CASRSLGGGTEAFF
TGTGCCAGCAGGTCTCTTGGGGGCGGCACTGAAGCTTTCTTT
>15|TRBD2|TRBV10-3|TRBJ2-1|-
CAIGEAGTSNLQQFF
TGTGCCATCGGTGAGGCCGGGACTAGTAACCTTCAGCAGTTCTTC
>15|-|TRBV20-1|TRBJ2-1|many
CSAVRTASSYNEQFF
TGCAGTGCAGTGAGGACAGCGAGCTCCTACAATGAGCAGTTCTTC
>15|-|TRBV4-3|TRBJ1-1|many
CASSQNWGGYTEAFF
TGCGCCAGCAGCCAAAATTGGGGGGGGTACACTGAAGCTTTCTTT
>13|-|TRBV7-9|TRBJ2-3|many
CASSLVSAHTQYF
TGTGCCAGCAGCTTAGTATCGGCACATACGCAGTATTTT
>20|-|TRBV7-9|TRBJ2-3|many
CASSFWSATRGHSLGDTQYF
TGTGCCAGCAGCTTTTGGTCAGCAACTCGAGGACACTCGTTGGGAGATACGCAGTATTTT
>13|-|TRBV12-3/TRBV12-4|TRBJ1-1|many
CASSLDIRTEAFF
TGTGCCAGCAGTTTGGACATAAGGACTGAAGCTTTCTTT
>14|-|TRBV27|TRBJ2-3|many
CASSPRDSSDTQYF
TGTGCCAGCAGTCCCCGGGACTCTTCAGATACGCAGTATTTT
>11|-|TRBV29-1|TRBJ1-1|few
CSVRENTEAFF
TGCAGCGTTCGTGAGAACACTGAAGCTTTCTTT
>15|TRBD1|TRBV24-1|TRBJ2-1|many
CATSSRGLSYNEQFF
TGTGCCACCAGCTCGAGGGGGCTGTCCTACAATGAGCAGTTCTTC
>13|-|TRBV20-1|TRBJ2-7|many
CSARWVSSYEQYF
TGCAGTGCTAGATGGGTAAGCTCCTACGAGCAGTACTTC
>13|-|TRBV15|TRBJ2-7|many
CATSRDRLHEQYF
TGTGCCACCAGCAGAGATCGCCTTCACGAGCAGTACTTC
>14|TRBD1|TRBV29-1|TRBJ1-2|many
CSVDKTGAGYGYTF
TGCAGCGTAGACAAGACAGGGGCCGGCTATGGCTACACCTTC
>18|TRBD2|TRBV5-5|TRBJ2-2|many
CASSFDPGLAGEHGELFF
TGTGCCAGCAGCTTCGATCCGGGACTAGCGGGAGAGCACGGGGAGCTGTTTTTT
>13|-|TRBV12-3/TRBV12-4|TRBJ2-7|many
CASSLLRDSEQYF
TGTGCCAGCAGTTTACTGCGGGATAGCGAGCAGTACTTC
>14|-|TRBV5-1|TRBJ2-1|many
CASSFSSSYNEQFF
TGCGCCAGCAGCTTTTCCAGCTCCTACAATGAGCAGTTCTTC
>14|-|TRBV7-9|TRBJ2-1|-
CASSFSQVYNEQFF
TGTGCCAGCAGCTTCTCACAGGTTTACAATGAGCAGTTCTTC
>14|-|TRBV5-1|TRBJ2-1|many
CASSLDREWHEQFF
TGCGCCAGCAGCTTGGACAGGGAGTGGCATGAGCAGTTCTTC
>14|TRBD1|TRBV5-5|TRBJ1-2|many
CASSGTGFDYGYTF
TGTGCCAGCAGCGGGACAGGGTTTGACTATGGCTACACCTTC
>14|-|TRBV12-3/TRBV12-4|TRBJ1-4|many
CASSPGEGGEKLFF
TGTGCCAGCAGTCCAGGGGAGGGTGGTGAAAAACTGTTTTTT
>14|-|TRBV28|TRBJ2-3|many
CASSRGTHTDTQYF
TGTGCCAGCAGTCGCGGGACGCACACAGATACGCAGTATTTT
>15|-|TRBV9|TRBJ2-1|few
CASSVDSGNYNEQFF
TGTGCCAGCAGCGTAGATTCAGGAAATTACAATGAGCAGTTCTTC